This is a list of T cell receptor beta chains from one sample in a study of T-cell reconstitution after alpha-beta-depleted transplantation in children. TCRdb processed the PCR reads anew with MiXCR; each CDR3 protein has one entry. The data contain fewer than 550,000 distinct CDR3 sequences, around 10% of them singletons. This material consisted of PBMCs, mostly from graft donor cells, taken 180 days after TCRalphabeta/CD19-depleted stem cell transplant. Receptors were obtained from a female patient aged 2-15 years who had a stem cell transplant for aplastic anemia, so the T cells may come from the graft donor. Both conserved end residues are part of each CDR3. The D gene is left open where the match is weak. Clone size appears in some rows only: once, few, many, or a class for an expanded clone.

v_call	d_call	clone_size	j_call	cdr3_nt	cdr3_aa
TRBV19	.	few	TRBJ1-1	TGTGCCAGTAGTATTGCCCCCTTCAGAGGGGGCACTGAAGCTTTCTTT	CASSIAPFRGGTEAFF
TRBV30	.	.	TRBJ2-7	TGTGCCGGAACCAGGGGGGTCTACGAGCAGTACTTC	CAGTRGVYEQYF
TRBV27	TRBD2	few	TRBJ2-7	TGTGCCAGCAGTTTATCCCCTTCTAGCGGGAGGGCCCGAGAGCAGTACTTC	CASSLSPSSGRAREQYF
TRBV5-1	TRBD2	.	TRBJ2-7	TGCGCCAGCAGCCGAAATATATTAGCGGGAGGGACCTACGAGCAGTACTTC	CASSRNILAGGTYEQYF
TRBV30	TRBD1	few	TRBJ1-3	TGTGCCTGGAGCACAGGGGAAACTGGAAACACCATATATTTT	CAWSTGETGNTIYF
TRBV7-9	TRBD2	few	TRBJ2-2	TGTGCCAGCAGCCCCGGGACTAGCGGCTACACCGGGGAGCTGTTTTTT	CASSPGTSGYTGELFF
TRBV6-5	.	few	TRBJ2-1	TGTGCCAGCGGGGGCGAATCGAATTACAATGAGCAGTTCTTC	CASGGESNYNEQFF
TRBV20-1	TRBD2	many	TRBJ2-5	TGCAGTGCTCCCTGGGAGCTACTAGCGGGTCCGAGGGCGGAGACCCAGTACTTC	CSAPWELLAGPRAETQYF
TRBV5-1	TRBD1	.	TRBJ2-7	TGCGCCAGCAGCGCGGACAGGTACGAGCAGTACTTC	CASSADRYEQYF
TRBV2	TRBD2	few	TRBJ2-7	TGTGCCAGCAGTGAGCAGCTAGCGGGTTACACCTACGAGCAGTACTTC	CASSEQLAGYTYEQYF
TRBV21-1	.	few	TRBJ1-5	TGTGCCAGCAGCAAAGCGGGGGGACACCTTAGCAATCAGCCCCAGCATTTT	CASSKAGGHLSNQPQHF
TRBV11-2	TRBD1	.	TRBJ2-3	TGTGCCAGCAGCCGCAGGGCGGGGACAGGTTTCCGCACAGATACGCAGTATTTT	CASSRRAGTGFRTDTQYF
TRBV18	TRBD2	many	TRBJ2-1	TGTGCCAGCTCCCTCATCGCTACTAGCGCTGACAATGAGCAGTTCTTC	CASSLIATSADNEQFF
TRBV7-8	.	.	TRBJ1-5	TGTGCCAGCAGCTTAGATGTGCGATGGGGCAATCAGCCCCAGCATTTT	CASSLDVRWGNQPQHF
TRBV20-1	TRBD2	few	TRBJ2-1	TGCAGTGCTAGTACAGCGGGAGGGGACAATGAGCAGTTCTTC	CSASTAGGDNEQFF
TRBV15	TRBD1	.	TRBJ1-1	TGTGCCACCAGCAGAGGTTGGACAGGGGGCTGGAGCACTGAAGCTTTCTTT	CATSRGWTGGWSTEAFF
TRBV12-3/TRBV12-4	.	.	TRBJ2-4	TGTGCCAGCAGCCTGGACAGCACCACAAACATTCAGTACTTC	CASSLDSTTNIQYF
TRBV14	.	.	TRBJ2-5	TGTGCCAGCAGCCAAGGGCCGCGGTCGCAAGAGACCCAGTACTTC	CASSQGPRSQETQYF
TRBV20-1	.	.	TRBJ1-1	TGCAGTGCTAGAATGGGGGGTCCCCTCACTGAAGCTTTCTTT	CSARMGGPLTEAFF
TRBV20-1	.	few	TRBJ2-7	TGCAGTGCTAGAGATGCACAGGTCGTGTCGTACTTC	CSARDAQVVSYF
TRBV20-1	.	few	TRBJ2-1	TGCAGTGCTACTGGGAGTCATGAGCAGTTCTTC	CSATGSHEQFF
TRBV4-1	.	few	TRBJ1-2	TGCGCCAGCAGCCAAGATTCGGGGGTCAACGGCTACACCTTC	CASSQDSGVNGYTF
TRBV19	.	.	TRBJ1-5	TGTGCCAGTGAGACACCTTATAGCAATCAGCCCCAGCATTTT	CASETPYSNQPQHF
TRBV12-3/TRBV12-4	.	.	TRBJ2-5	TGTGCCAGCAGTTTAGTACCGAAAGAGACCCAGTACTTC	CASSLVPKETQYF
TRBV28	.	many	TRBJ1-5	TGTGCCAGCAAATCCTCCTGGCAGGTCAATCAGCCCCAGCATTTT	CASKSSWQVNQPQHF
TRBV6-2/TRBV6-3	TRBD1	many	TRBJ1-2	TGTGCCAGCAGTTACGACAGGGTTGGCTACACCTTC	CASSYDRVGYTF
TRBV28	.	many	TRBJ2-5	TGTGCCAGCAGTTTACCCTCTTGGGGGAAGACCCAGTACTTC	CASSLPSWGKTQYF
TRBV28	TRBD1	few	TRBJ2-7	TGTGCCAGCAGGATACTGTCCGGGACAGAATCCTACGAGCAGTACTTC	CASRILSGTESYEQYF
TRBV19	TRBD1	few	TRBJ2-1	TGTGCCACTTGGGACAGGGACTACGATGAGCAGTTCTTC	CATWDRDYDEQFF
TRBV7-2	.	few	TRBJ1-2	TGTGCCAGCAGTCCTGGCGGGGGCCAGAGAGGCTACACCTTC	CASSPGGGQRGYTF
TRBV29-1	.	.	TRBJ1-6	TGCAGCGTTGGGGAGGGGCTCCATAATTCACCCCTCCACTTT	CSVGEGLHNSPLHF
TRBV29-1	TRBD2	.	TRBJ2-5	TGCAGCGTTGACCCCGGGAGGGCCGCCTGGGAACAAGAGACCCAGTACTTC	CSVDPGRAAWEQETQYF
TRBV28	TRBD2	many	TRBJ2-3	TGTGCCAGCAGTCCAATCGGGACTAGCGGGGTGAGCACAGATACGCAGTATTTT	CASSPIGTSGVSTDTQYF
TRBV28	.	.	TRBJ1-1	TGTGCCAGCAGTTTATGGCGGGAACCGATAAACACTGAAGCTTTCTTT	CASSLWREPINTEAFF
TRBV12-3/TRBV12-4	TRBD1	many	TRBJ2-5	TGTGCCAGCACTCCACAGGGGTCTTTAGGGGAGACCCAGTACTTC	CASTPQGSLGETQYF
TRBV4-2	TRBD1	.	TRBJ2-1	TGTGCCAGCAGCCATATGGGAATCGACAGGGGGCCCTACTCCTACAATGAGCAGTTCTTC	CASSHMGIDRGPYSYNEQFF
TRBV7-8	.	.	TRBJ2-1	TGTGCCAGCAGCTTAGCGAAGGGGCTCCGCATCGTCACCCAGCAGTTCTTC	CASSLAKGLRIVTQQFF
TRBV7-2	TRBD2	.	TRBJ2-3	TGTGCCAGCAGCTCGGGACTAACCCGCACAGATACGCAGTATTTT	CASSSGLTRTDTQYF
TRBV20-1	TRBD1	few	TRBJ2-6	TGCAGTGCTCCCGACAGGGCCCGAAGGATTTATGGGGCCAACGTCCTGACTTTC	CSAPDRARRIYGANVLTF
TRBV15	TRBD1	few	TRBJ2-3	TGTGCCACCAGCCCAAGGGGGGGACAGGGGACAGATACGCAGTATTTT	CATSPRGGQGTDTQYF
TRBV6-1	TRBD2	few	TRBJ2-3	TGTGCCAGCGAGGGTCTAGCGGGTTCAAGCTTAGATACGCAGTATTTT	CASEGLAGSSLDTQYF
TRBV9	.	.	TRBJ2-1	TGTGCCAGCAGCGTAGTTGGTGGGAGCGGTGAGCAGTTCTTC	CASSVVGGSGEQFF
TRBV12-3/TRBV12-4	.	few	TRBJ2-1	TGTGCCAGCAGTTTGCGAGGGAACTCCTACAATGAGCAGTTCTTC	CASSLRGNSYNEQFF
TRBV2	TRBD1	few	TRBJ2-7	TGTGCCAGCAGTATCCTTGGACAGGGGGCCTTCGAGCAGTACTTC	CASSILGQGAFEQYF
TRBV12-5	TRBD1	.	TRBJ2-1	TGTGCTAGTGGTTTGGTATTGACAGGGGGCTCCTACAATGAGCAGTTCTTC	CASGLVLTGGSYNEQFF